This T cell receptor beta chain derives from a study of blood T cells in healthy people across ages. With V trimmed by 2 bases and J by 5 bases, 5 bases remained unmatched. This CDR3 contains 15 residues. Per the germline V gene, CDR1 is ENHRY and CDR2 is SYGVKD. Primers used in a second PCR of roughly 6 to 12 cycles were a sample-barcoded 5' primer and a J-beta primer mix. Each CDR3 protein is one row after TCRdb ran MiXCR on the 5' RACE reads. This sample has about 590,000 distinct CDR3 sequences, with approximately 30% found just once. With respect to this clonotype: A much larger clone differs from this one at a single base, so this may be a read error. Likely a read error: the CDR3 ends without its conserved phenylalanine or tryptophan.

The sequenced material came from blood. The clonotype originates from a woman older than 75 in good health. V and J are TRBV10-3 and TRBJ2-1; 8 nucleotides match TRBD2. The CDR3 DNA follows: TGTGCCATCAGTGAGCATCGGGGGGGTGACAATGAGCAGTTCGTC. Protein: CAISEHRGGDNEQFV.